The clone carrying this TCR beta chain was counted between two and nine times. Germline V lookup: CDR1 MGHRA, CDR2 YSYEKL. This CDR3 has 15 amino acids. V was pared by 4 bases and J by 3 bases, with 8 bases of the junction left unmatched. This sample is drawn from a study of blood T cells in healthy people across ages. Alongside a J-beta primer mix, a sample-barcoded 5' primer served in a second PCR lasting about 7 to 11 cycles. TCRdb passed the 5' RACE reads through MiXCR, listing each CDR3 protein once. The sample lists approximately 490,000 distinct CDR3 sequences, approximately 25% seen once, with just over 8.5% in the top ten. This same sample was also taken into another study, of T cells of mothers and their children.

The TCR was taken from a boy under 18 in good health. Sequencing was carried out using blood. V and J are TRBV4-1 and TRBJ2-5; 7 bases match TRBD2. The CDR3 region has the DNA TGCGCCAGCAGCCCGACCGGCCTAGCGGAAGAGACCCAGTACTTC. Amino acid sequence: CASSPTGLAEETQYF.